This T cell receptor (beta chain) was sequenced in a study of shared clonotypes between healthy human individuals. Germline CDR1 MDHEN, CDR2 SYDVKM. Trimming cost V 9 bases and J 4 bases, with 15 bases left between them. CDR3 length equals 13 residues. With respect to this clone: Its antigen is undetermined.

Authors' analysis steps: Without quality scores, immunoSEQ junctional reads could not be filtered like full-length reads. Method: immunoSEQ multiplex PCR; TCRdb's copy keeps in-frame clones and lacks some. D and trimming were read from the DNA, whereas the V and J calls and clone size are those reported in that table. The table shows some 2,400,000 clones, with approximately 94% occurring only once. From CD4+ cells came CD45RA+ naive and CD45RA-negative memory subsets. Findings of the study overall: Having only a few donors restricted how much genetic and exposure-history diversity was captured.

This chain connects TRBV28 to TRBJ2-5; D possibly corresponds to TRBD1 (5 bases). The TCR comes from a man aged 18 to 29 in good health. The sample was naive CD4+ T cells sorted from blood. The subset is: CD45RA+ positively selected. The CDR3 loop is CASGWGRLETQYF. DNA of the CDR3: TGTGCCAGTGGGTGGGGCCGGCTAGAGACCCAGTACTTC.